The sequence of this TCR beta chain was determined in a study of CD8+CD57+ T cells in acquired aplastic anemia. Notes on the study in general: Significance was not reached for CD8+ Simpson's diversity between patients and controls. Common to patients and controls were approximately 30 CD8+ CDR3 sequences.

This clonotype was found many times. Its antigen remains unidentified. All patients picked for sequencing had shown, by flow cytometry, an expansion of CD8+CD57+ cells. Among the patients, all had severe acquired aplastic anemia. Researchers used genomic DNA as the template to profile TCR beta VDJ and CDR3. TCRdb ran MiXCR on the reads and lists one entry per CDR3 protein. The data contain fewer than 200,000 distinct CDR3 sequences, approximately 48% of them seen just once; the ten biggest clones take up about 1.7%. V lost 3 bases and J 6 bases, leaving 8 bases between the germline ends. Germline CDR1 SGHVS, CDR2 FNYEAQ. This CDR3 is built from 12 residues.

The chain combines TRBV7-6 with TRBJ1-1, with D perhaps matching TRBD1 (5 bases). The material sequenced was sorted CD4+, CD8+, or CD8+CD57+ T cells (not recorded which) from PBMCs. This TCR came from a human donor with aplastic anemia. CDR3 amino acids: CASSFWGAEAFF. The CDR3 DNA follows: TGTGCCAGCAGCTTTTGGGGGGCTGAAGCTTTCTTT.